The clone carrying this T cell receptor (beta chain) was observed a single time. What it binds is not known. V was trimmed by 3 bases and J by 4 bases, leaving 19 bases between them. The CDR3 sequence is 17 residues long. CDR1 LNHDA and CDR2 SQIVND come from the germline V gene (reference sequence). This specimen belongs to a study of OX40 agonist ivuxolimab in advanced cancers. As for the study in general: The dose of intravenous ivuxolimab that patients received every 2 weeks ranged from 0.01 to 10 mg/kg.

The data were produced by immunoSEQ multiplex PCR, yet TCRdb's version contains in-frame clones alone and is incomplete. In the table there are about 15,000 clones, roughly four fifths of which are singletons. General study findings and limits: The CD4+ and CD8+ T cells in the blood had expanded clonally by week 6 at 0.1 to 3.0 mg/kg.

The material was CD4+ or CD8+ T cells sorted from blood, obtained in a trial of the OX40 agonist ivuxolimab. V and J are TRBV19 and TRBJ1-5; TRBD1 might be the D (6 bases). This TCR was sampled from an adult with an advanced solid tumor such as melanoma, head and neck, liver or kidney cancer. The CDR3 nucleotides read TGTGCCAGTAGTATGGGGGTTATGGGGGCAGGGAATCAGCCCCAGCATTTT. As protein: CASSMGVMGAGNQPQHF.